The clone carrying this T cell receptor beta chain was counted between two and nine times. The antigen is undetermined. TCRdb reanalysed the RT-PCR reads using MiXCR and keeps one entry per CDR3 protein. The profile covers around 480,000 distinct CDR3 sequences, with 16% appearing a single time and less than 4% taken by the ten largest. Losses at the gene ends were 6 bases for V and 3 bases for J; bases not matched to a gene: 5. CDR3 size: 15 residues. Looked up from germline, CDR1 is SGHKS and CDR2 is YYEKEE (reference sequence). This entry comes from a study of response to subunit inactivated influenza vaccine. Study-wide results and limits: Researchers suggested that each seasonal influenza vaccination recruits few new T cells.

The sequences come from CD4+ T cells sorted from PBMCs, collected less than 30 months after vaccination. This sequence was found in a man between 50 and 75 years old who received an inactivated influenza vaccine. The chain employs TRBV5-5 and TRBJ2-1, with 11 bases identical to TRBD2. In nucleotides, the CDR3 is TGTGCCAGCACATATAGCGGGGGGGTCTACAATGAGCAGTTCTTC. Its protein is CASTYSGGVYNEQFF.